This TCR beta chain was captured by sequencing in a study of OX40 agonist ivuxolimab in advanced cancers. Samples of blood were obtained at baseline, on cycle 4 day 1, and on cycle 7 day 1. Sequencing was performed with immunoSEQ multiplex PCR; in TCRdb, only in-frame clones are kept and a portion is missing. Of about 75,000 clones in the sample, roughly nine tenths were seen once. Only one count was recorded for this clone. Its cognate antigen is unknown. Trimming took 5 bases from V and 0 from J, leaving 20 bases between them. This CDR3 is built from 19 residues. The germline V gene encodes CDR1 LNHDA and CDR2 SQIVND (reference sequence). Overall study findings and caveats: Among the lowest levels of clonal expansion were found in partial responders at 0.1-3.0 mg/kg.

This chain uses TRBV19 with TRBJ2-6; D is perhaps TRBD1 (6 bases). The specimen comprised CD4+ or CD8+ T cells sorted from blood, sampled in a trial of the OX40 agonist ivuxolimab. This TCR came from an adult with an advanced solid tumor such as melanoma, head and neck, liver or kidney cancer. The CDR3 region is CASSLRSGTPLSGANVLTF. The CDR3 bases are TGTGCCAGTAGTCTAAGATCCGGGACACCCCTCTCTGGGGCCAACGTCCTGACTTTC.